This T cell receptor beta chain is from a study of blood T cell repertoires in COVID-19 (dated by TCRdb to 2020 to 2022). Study-level background: Collaborator samples came from the United States, Italy and Spain and covered acute and convalescent phases of COVID-19. Subjects who had been exposed to COVID-19, were actively infected with it, or had recovered from it provided the deeply sampled blood TCRbeta repertoires that made up the dataset. The prospective study material was composed of cDNA or gDNA derived from T cells, B-cell-depleted T cells, or PBMCs. The repertoires were released in a freely available public database meant as a resource for research on the immune response to SARS-CoV-2. Samples came from the ongoing ImmuneRACE study (first 160 participants) plus 1,254 subjects from 6 global collaborators. Where HLA class I and class II types were available, the types were taken from metadata supplied by the sample provider, not from assay-based typing. Sample metadata almost always included a de-identified subject ID, COVID-19 status, age in years and sex.

Study-level results and caveats: The quantity of clinical and demographic metadata differed by source and by participant and was supplied without curation.

On this clone: This clone's antigen is unknown. No per-base quality is available; no much larger clone lies one base away.

In Seattle, one collaborating source enrolled patients while the infection was active and tracked those patients longitudinally over the course of disease. The collaborating institutions used their own protocols to collect whole blood in K2EDTA tubes. Collaborator samples were shipped for TCRbeta analysis as frozen whole blood, isolated PBMCs, or DNA extracted from either sample type. The germline V gene supplies CDR1 SNHLY and CDR2 FYNNEI. The V end gives up 9 bases and the J end 1 base, leaving 4 bases in the junction not matched to a gene. The CDR3 contains 14 residues, cysteine and phenylalanine counted. CDR3 DNA is the only sequence kept; it has 42 bases, read in frame from the first base. The immunoSEQ Assay, a bias-controlled multiplex PCR, was used to amplify TCRbeta CDR3 regions from genomic DNA. The source study handled its data this way. The number of nucleated cells in each sample was estimated by amplification of reference gene primers within the assay. To quantify the absolute abundance of each unique TCRbeta CDR3 rearrangement, sequence reads were collapsed and filtered. For each sample, productive Simpson clonality was calculated by taking the square root of Simpson's diversity index across productive rearrangements. TCRdb obtained this table from immuneACCESS and retained in-frame rearrangements with V and J assigned. These tables miss some clones; where compared with another copy, unresolved V genes account for less than half of the shortfall, and the remainder is unexplained. That table furnishes V, J and clone size, whereas the DNA furnished D and trimming. The sample has 200,000 to 250,000 clones on record, about 87% of them singletons. The ten largest account for roughly 2.5% of the sample.

Material for sequencing was peripheral blood. The V and J genes are TRBV2 and TRBJ2-3, and 10 junction bases match TRBD1. The sequence came from a young man with COVID-19, enrolled during active disease. The CDR3: CASRGTGGTDTQYF. The sequence in DNA is TGTGCCAGTCGCGGGACAGGGGGCACAGATACGCAGTATTTT.